This T cell receptor beta chain was sequenced for a study of regulatory T cells in long-lasting Graves disease. Time point described: newly diagnosed GD, antithyroid drugs for less than 3 months. Generation of the TCR library employed RNA extracted from PBMCs. The J segment lost 9 bases and the V segment lost 1 base, leaving 21 bases of the junction unmatched. The CDR3 loop spans 20 amino acids. Per the germline V gene, CDR1 is MDHEN and CDR2 is SYDVKM. In building TCR beta libraries, iRepertoire HTBI primers were used together with Arm-PCR of CDR3 regions. TCRdb re-analysed the multiplex PCR reads in MiXCR, keeping a single row per CDR3 protein. The sample lists 550,000 to 650,000 distinct CDR3 sequences; about 16% were seen once. These data are also associated with another study on T cells in Graves' hyperthyroidism and ophthalmopathy. That paper notes: A lack of ophthalmopathy progression within 18 months defined stable Graves' hyperthyroidism.

This specimen was peripheral blood mononuclear cells (PBMCs), taken at new diagnosis, from a patient treated with antithyroid drugs. The chain links TRBV28 to TRBJ1-5, with 10 bases that match TRBD1. The sequence was obtained from a man aged 18 to 29 with Graves disease. In nucleotides, the CDR3 is TGTGCCAGCAGTTTATTAACCGGGACAGGGGATTATAGCAATCAGCGGCCCCAGCATTTT. This translates into CASSLLTGTGDYSNQRPQHF.